The entry below gives a single T cell receptor (beta chain) sequence along with its context. The repertoire was sequenced with immunoSEQ multiplex PCR; TCRdb's copy has only in-frame clones and lacks some. The data contain around 100,000 clones, over 70% of them seen just once; the ten biggest clones take up about 1.4%. This entry is derived from a study of blood T cell repertoires in COVID-19. Germline loops: CDR1 SNHLY, CDR2 FYNNEI. The CDR3 is 19 amino acids. Trimming took 1 base from V and 0 from J; bases not matched to a gene: 9. The chain is built from TRBV2 and TRBJ1-6, with 7 bases aligning to TRBD1. Sequencing input: peripheral blood. This TCR was recovered from a man aged 45-65 years with acute or convalescent COVID-19. Here the CDR3 reads CASSEEEDRSTSYNSPLHF. CDR3 in DNA: TGTGCCAGCAGTGAAGAGGAGGACAGGAGCACCTCCTATAATTCACCCCTCCACTTT.